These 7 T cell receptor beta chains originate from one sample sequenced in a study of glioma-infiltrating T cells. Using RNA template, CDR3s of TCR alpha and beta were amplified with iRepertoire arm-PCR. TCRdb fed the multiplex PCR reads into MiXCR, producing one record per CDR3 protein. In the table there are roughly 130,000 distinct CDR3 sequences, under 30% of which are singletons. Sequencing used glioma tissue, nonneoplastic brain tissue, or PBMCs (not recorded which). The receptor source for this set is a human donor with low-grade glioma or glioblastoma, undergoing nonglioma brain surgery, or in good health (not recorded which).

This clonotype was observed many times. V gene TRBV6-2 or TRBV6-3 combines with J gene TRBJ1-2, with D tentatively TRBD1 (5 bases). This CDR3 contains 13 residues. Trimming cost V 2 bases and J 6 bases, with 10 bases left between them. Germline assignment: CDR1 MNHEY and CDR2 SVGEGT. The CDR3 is CASSYAARDGYTF. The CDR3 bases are TGTGCCAGCAGTTACGCGGCCAGGGATGGCTACACCTTC.

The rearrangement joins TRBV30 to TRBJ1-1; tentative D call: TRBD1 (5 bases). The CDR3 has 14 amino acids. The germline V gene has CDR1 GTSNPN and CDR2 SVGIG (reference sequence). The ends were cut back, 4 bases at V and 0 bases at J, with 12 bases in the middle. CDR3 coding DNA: TGTGCCTGGATTTCAGGGCGGATGAACACTGAAGCTTTCTTT. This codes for CAWISGRMNTEAFF.

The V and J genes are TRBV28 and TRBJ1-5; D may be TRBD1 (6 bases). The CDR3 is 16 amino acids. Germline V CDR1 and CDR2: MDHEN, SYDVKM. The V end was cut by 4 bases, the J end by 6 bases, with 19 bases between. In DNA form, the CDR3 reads TGTGCCAGCAGTTCCCCCGGGACACACGTCCGTCAGCCCCAGCATTTT. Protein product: CASSSPGTHVRQPQHF.

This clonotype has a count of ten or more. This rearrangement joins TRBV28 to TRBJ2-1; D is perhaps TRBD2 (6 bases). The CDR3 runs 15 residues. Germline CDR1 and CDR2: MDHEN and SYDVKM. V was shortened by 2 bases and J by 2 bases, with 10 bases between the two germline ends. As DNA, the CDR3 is TGTGCCAGCAGTTTAGGGGGGTACACCTACAATGAGCAGTTCTTC. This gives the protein CASSLGGYTYNEQFF.

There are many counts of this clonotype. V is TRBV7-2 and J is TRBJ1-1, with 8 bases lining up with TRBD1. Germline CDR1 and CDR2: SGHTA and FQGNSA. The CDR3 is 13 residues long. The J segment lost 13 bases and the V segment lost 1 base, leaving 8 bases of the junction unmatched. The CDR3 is CASSLDGRGQGFF. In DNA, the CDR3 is TGTGCCAGCAGCTTAGATGGCAGGGGGCAGGGTTTCTTT.

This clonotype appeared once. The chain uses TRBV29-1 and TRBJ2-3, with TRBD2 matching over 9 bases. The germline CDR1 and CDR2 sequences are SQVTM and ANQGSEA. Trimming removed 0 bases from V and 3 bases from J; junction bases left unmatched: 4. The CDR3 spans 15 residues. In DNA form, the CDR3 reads TGCAGCGTTGAAGAGGGAGCGGGGGGTACAGATACGCAGTATTTT. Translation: CSVEEGAGGTDTQYF.

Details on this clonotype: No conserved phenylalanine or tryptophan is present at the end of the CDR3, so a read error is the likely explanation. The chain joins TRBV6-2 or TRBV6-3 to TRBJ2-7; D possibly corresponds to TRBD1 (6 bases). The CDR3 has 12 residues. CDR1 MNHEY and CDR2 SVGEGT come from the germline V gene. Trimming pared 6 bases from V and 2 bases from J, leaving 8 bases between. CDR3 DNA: TGTGCCAGCAGCTGGGACACCTACGAGCAGTACATC. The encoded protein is CASSWDTYEQYI.